These 13 T cell receptor beta chains share one sample of origin, sequenced in a study of blood T cell repertoires in COVID-19 (dated by TCRdb to the early 2020s). The library was produced with the immunoSEQ multiplex PCR assay. The table comes from immuneACCESS by way of TCRdb, which keeps in-frame sequences with V and J called. Part of the clones is missing from these tables; in studies checked, under half for an unresolved V gene and the rest for unknown reasons. The sample records about 98,000 clones, around 72% of which are singletons. The top ten clonotypes cover around 22% of the sample. Source material: peripheral blood. Receptor source: a man in his 70s with acute or convalescent COVID-19.

In its sample, this clone was seen a few times. The chain employs TRBV14 and TRBJ2-7, with 12 bases aligning to TRBD2. CDR3 length: 15 amino acids. CDR1 and CDR2 from the germline V gene are SGHDN and FVKESK. V lost 3 bases, J lost 4 bases, and 4 bases stayed unmatched. The CDR3 sequence is CASSQALAGGYEQYF. Written as DNA, the CDR3 is TGTGCCAGCAGCCAGGCGCTAGCGGGAGGGTACGAGCAGTACTTC.

The chain is built from TRBV27 and TRBJ1-1, with D perhaps TRBD1 (6 bases). V was trimmed by 6 bases and J by 1 base, leaving 18 bases between them. Germline V gene lookup returns CDR1 MNHEY and CDR2 SMNVEV (reference sequence). The CDR3 covers 16 residues. The CDR3 protein is CASSSVTGTRNTEAFF. The CDR3 region has the DNA TGTGCCAGCAGCTCTGTTACAGGGACGCGGAACACTGAAGCTTTCTTT.

The chain links TRBV7-2 to TRBJ2-7, with 7 positions matching TRBD2. This CDR3 is built from 16 residues. Germline V gene data show CDR1 as SGHTA and CDR2 as FQGNSA. V shed 3 bases, J shed 1 base, and the junction held 9 bases outside the gene matches. The CDR3 loop is CASSLARDYPSYEQYF. The CDR3 DNA is TGTGCCAGCAGCTTGGCCCGGGACTATCCATCCTACGAGCAGTACTTC.

The J gene is TRBJ2-2, the V gene TRBV7-2, with 8 bases identical to TRBD2. CDR3 length: 15 residues. V lost 2 bases to trimming and J lost 6 bases; unmatched junction nucleotides: 5. CDR1 and CDR2 (germline): SGHTA, FQGNSA. Here the CDR3 DNA reads TGTGCCAGCAGCTTATTACGCGGGAGGCCCGGGGAGCTGTTTTTT. Its translation: CASSLLRGRPGELFF.

The V call is TRBV3-1 (or the pseudogene TRBV3-2), the J call TRBJ2-3; 10 bases align to TRBD2. The CDR3 totals 15 residues. The germline V gene has CDR1 LGHDT and CDR2 YNNKEL (reference sequence). The junction had 4 bases not matched to a gene; V was cut back by 1 base and J by 6 bases. The CDR3 sequence is CASSQAAGGTDTQYF. In nucleotides, the CDR3 is TGTGCCAGCAGCCAAGCAGCGGGAGGGACGGATACGCAGTATTTT.

This clone was found once. This chain uses TRBV4-3 with TRBJ1-6; D is uncertain. This CDR3 is 13 amino acids long. Germline loops: CDR1 LGHNA, CDR2 YSLEER. The V end was cut by 1 base, the J end by 9 bases, with 7 bases between. CDR3: CASSQVSGSPLHF. CDR3 DNA: TGCGCCAGCAGCCAAGTATCCGGTTCACCCCTCCACTTT.

J is TRBJ2-3 and V is TRBV5-1, with 8 bases fitting TRBD1. In germline, CDR1 is SGHRS, CDR2 YFSETQ. The CDR3 runs to 14 residues. The V and J ends lost 4 bases and 5 bases, in that order; junction bases with no gene match: 6. The CDR3 region is CASSIGQGLDTQYF. Here the CDR3 DNA reads TGCGCCAGCAGCATAGGACAGGGCCTAGATACGCAGTATTTT.

The chain uses TRBV7-2 and TRBJ1-3; tentative D call: TRBD1 (5 bases). Trimming removed 1 base from V and 0 bases from J, with 16 bases in between. CDR3 size: 18 residues. The germline gives CDR1 SGHTA, CDR2 FQGNSA. The CDR3: CASSLVSRQLYSGNTIYF. The DNA of the CDR3 is TGTGCCAGCAGCTTAGTTTCTCGACAGCTATACTCTGGAAACACCATATATTTT.

This clone was observed once. DNA for the CDR3: TGTGCCAGTAGTCTCGGGACTACTCGGGCCGAGACCCAGTACTTC. Residues: CASSLGTTRAETQYF. V and J are TRBV19 and TRBJ2-5; 7 bases align to TRBD2. Germline loops: CDR1 LNHDA, CDR2 SQIVND (reference sequence). The CDR3 runs to 15 residues. After removal of 5 bases from V and 5 bases from J, the junction contained 11 bases not matched to a gene. Variable domain in full (rest from reference TRBV19 and TRBJ2-5): DGGITQSPKYLFRKEGQNVTLSCEQNLNHDAMYWYRQDPGQGLRLIYYSQIVNDFQKGDIAEGYSVSREKKESFPLTVTSAQKNPTAFYLCASSLGTTRAETQYFGPGTRLLVL.

This rearrangement joins TRBV30 to TRBJ1-3; the match to TRBD1 covers 8 bases. The CDR3 has 14 residues. In germline, CDR1 is GTSNPN, CDR2 SVGIG (reference sequence). Trimming cost V 3 bases and J 2 bases; bases outside gene matches: 3. The CDR3 loop is CAWRETGAGNTIYF. CDR3 coding DNA: TGTGCCTGGAGAGAGACAGGGGCTGGAAACACCATATATTTT.

This clone has a handful of counts. V usage is TRBV29-1 and J usage is TRBJ1-1; D possibly corresponds to TRBD1 (6 bases). Germline CDR1 is SQVTM and CDR2 is ANQGSEA. There are 12 residues in the CDR3. Trimming took 0 bases from V and 11 from J, leaving 13 bases between them. CDR3 sequence reads: CSVEDTGSGAFF. The CDR3 DNA follows: TGCAGCGTTGAAGACACAGGGTCAGGCGCTTTCTTT.

This clone was recorded once. The V and J genes are TRBV4-1 and TRBJ2-1; a weak D match, TRBD2 (5 bases). The CDR3 loop spans 16 amino acids. Trimming left V 0 bases short and J 6 bases short, with 15 bases between. Germline-derived CDR1 and CDR2 are MGHRA and YSYEKL. The CDR3, as DNA: TGCGCCAGCAGCCAAGATACGGCTAGCAGGCTCAATGAGCAGTTCTTC. It yields the protein CASSQDTASRLNEQFF.

This sequence joins TRBV9 and TRBJ2-7; 7 bases match TRBD2. Germline V CDR1 and CDR2: SGDLS, YYNGEE. This CDR3 contains 13 residues. Losses at the gene ends were 4 bases for V and 6 bases for J; bases not matched to a gene: 7. The DNA for the CDR3 is TGTGCCAGCAGCTCTAGGGGAGGGCTCGAGCAGTACTTC. Its translation is CASSSRGGLEQYF.